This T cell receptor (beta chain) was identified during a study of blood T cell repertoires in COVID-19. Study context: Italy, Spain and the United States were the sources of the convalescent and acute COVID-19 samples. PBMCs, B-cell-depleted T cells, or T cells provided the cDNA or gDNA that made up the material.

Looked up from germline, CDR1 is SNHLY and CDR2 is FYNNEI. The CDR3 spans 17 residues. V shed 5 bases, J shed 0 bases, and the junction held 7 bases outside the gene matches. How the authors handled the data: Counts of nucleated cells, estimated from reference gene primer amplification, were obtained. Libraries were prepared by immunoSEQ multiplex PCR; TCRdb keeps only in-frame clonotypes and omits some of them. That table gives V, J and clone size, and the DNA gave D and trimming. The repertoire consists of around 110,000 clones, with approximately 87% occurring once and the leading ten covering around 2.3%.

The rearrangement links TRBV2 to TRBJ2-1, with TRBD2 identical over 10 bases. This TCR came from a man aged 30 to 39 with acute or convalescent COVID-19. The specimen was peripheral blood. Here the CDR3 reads CASSPGLARSSYNEQFF. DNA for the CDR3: TGTGCCAGCAGTCCGGGACTAGCGCGGAGCTCCTACAATGAGCAGTTCTTC.